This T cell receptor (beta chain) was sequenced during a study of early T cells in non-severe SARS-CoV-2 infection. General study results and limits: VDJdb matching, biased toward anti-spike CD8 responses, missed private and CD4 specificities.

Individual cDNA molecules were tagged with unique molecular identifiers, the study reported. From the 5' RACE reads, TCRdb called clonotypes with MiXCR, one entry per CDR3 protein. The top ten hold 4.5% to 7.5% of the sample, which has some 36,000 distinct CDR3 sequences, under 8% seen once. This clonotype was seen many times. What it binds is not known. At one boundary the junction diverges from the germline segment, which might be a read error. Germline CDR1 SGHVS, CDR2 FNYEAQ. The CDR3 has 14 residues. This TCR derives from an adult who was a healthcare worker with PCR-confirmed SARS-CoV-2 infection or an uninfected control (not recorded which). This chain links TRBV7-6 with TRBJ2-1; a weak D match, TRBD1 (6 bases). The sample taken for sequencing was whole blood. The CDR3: CASSPQGLPGVGIF. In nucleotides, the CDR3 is TGTGCCAGCAGCCCCCAGGGTTTACCAGGGGTGGGGATCTTC.